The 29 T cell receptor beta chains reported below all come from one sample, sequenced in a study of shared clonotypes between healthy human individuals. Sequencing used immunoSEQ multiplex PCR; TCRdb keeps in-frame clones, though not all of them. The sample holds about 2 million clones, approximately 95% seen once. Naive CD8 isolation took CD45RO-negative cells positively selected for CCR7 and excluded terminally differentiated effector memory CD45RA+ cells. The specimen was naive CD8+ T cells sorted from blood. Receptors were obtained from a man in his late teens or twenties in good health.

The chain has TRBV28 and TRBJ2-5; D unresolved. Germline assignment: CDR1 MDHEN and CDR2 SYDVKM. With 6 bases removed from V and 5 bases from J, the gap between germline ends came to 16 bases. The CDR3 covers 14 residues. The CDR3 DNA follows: TGTGCCAGCAGCCCGACCAGGTGGGATGAGACCCAGTACTTC. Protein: CASSPTRWDETQYF.

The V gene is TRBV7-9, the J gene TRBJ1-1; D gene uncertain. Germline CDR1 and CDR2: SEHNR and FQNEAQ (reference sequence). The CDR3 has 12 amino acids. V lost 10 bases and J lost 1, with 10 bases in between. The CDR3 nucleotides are TGTGCCATGCAGAGTGAGAACACTGAAGCTTTCTTT. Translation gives CAMQSENTEAFF.

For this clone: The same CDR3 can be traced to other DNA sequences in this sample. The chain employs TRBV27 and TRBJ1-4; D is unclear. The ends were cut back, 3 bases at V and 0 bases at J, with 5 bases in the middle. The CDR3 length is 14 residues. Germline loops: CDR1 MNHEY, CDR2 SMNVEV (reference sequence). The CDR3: CASSLGATNEKLFF. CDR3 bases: TGTGCCAGCAGTTTGGGAGCAACTAATGAAAAACTGTTTTTT.

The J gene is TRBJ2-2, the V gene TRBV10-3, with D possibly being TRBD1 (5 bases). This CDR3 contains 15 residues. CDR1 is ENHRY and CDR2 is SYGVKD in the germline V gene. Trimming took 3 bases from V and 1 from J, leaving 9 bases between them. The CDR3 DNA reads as TGTGCCATCAGTGACGGCAGGGTGAACACCGGGGAGCTGTTTTTT. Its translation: CAISDGRVNTGELFF.

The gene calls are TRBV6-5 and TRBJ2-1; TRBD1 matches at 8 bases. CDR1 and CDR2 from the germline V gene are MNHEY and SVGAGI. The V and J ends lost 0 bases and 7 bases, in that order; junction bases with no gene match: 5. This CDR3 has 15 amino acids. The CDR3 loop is CASSYSDREVNEQFF. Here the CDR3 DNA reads TGTGCCAGCAGTTACTCGGACAGGGAGGTGAATGAGCAGTTCTTC.

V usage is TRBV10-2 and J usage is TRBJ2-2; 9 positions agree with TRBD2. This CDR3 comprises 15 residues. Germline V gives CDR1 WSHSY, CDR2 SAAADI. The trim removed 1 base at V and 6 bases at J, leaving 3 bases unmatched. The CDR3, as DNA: TGCGCCAGCAGTGAGTGGGTAGCGGGAGCCGGGGAGCTGTTTTTT. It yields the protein CASSEWVAGAGELFF.

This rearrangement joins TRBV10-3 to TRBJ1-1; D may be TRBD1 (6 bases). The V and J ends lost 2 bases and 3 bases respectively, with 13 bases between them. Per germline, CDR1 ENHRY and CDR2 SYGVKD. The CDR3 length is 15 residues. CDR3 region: CAISEPDSLHTEAFF. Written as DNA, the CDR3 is TGTGCCATCAGTGAGCCGGACAGTCTCCACACTGAAGCTTTCTTT.

The CDR3 spells CASSLWDRTYTEAFF. Here the CDR3 DNA reads TGTGCCAGCAGCTTATGGGACAGGACTTACACTGAAGCTTTCTTT. The chain combines TRBV5-4 with TRBJ1-1, with TRBD1 matching 8 bases. V lost 2 bases and J lost 3; bases outside the gene matches: 6. CDR1 and CDR2 (germline): SGHNT, YYREEE (reference sequence). The CDR3 has 15 residues.

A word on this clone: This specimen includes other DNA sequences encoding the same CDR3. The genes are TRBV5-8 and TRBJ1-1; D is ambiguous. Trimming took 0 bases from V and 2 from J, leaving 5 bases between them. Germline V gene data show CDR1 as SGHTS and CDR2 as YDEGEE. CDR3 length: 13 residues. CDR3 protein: CASSLAPNTEAFF. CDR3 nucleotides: TGTGCCAGCAGCTTGGCTCCTAACACTGAAGCTTTCTTT.

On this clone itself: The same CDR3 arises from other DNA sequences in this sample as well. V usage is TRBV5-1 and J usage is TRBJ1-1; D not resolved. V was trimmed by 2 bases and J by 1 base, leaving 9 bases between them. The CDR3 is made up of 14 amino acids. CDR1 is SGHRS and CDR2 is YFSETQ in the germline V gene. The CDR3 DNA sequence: TGCGCCAGCAGCTTAGCAGGCCCGAACACTGAAGCTTTCTTT. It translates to CASSLAGPNTEAFF.

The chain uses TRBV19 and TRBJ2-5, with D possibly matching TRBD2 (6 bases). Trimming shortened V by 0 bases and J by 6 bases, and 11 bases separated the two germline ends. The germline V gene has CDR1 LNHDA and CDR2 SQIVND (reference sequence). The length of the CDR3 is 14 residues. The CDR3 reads CASSIEAGRQTQYF. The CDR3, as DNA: TGTGCCAGTAGTATAGAGGCAGGGAGGCAGACCCAGTACTTC.

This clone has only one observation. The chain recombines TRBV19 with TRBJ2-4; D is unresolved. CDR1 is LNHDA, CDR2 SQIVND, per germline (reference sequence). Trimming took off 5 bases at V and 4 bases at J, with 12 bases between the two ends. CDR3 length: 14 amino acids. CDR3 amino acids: CASSLMQDKNIQYF. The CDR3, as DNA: TGTGCCAGTAGTCTAATGCAGGATAAAAACATTCAGTACTTC. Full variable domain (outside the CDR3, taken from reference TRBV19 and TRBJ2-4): DGGITQSPKYLFRKEGQNVTLSCEQNLNHDAMYWYRQDPGQGLRLIYYSQIVNDFQKGDIAEGYSVSREKKESFPLTVTSAQKNPTAFYLCASSLMQDKNIQYFGAGTRLSVL.

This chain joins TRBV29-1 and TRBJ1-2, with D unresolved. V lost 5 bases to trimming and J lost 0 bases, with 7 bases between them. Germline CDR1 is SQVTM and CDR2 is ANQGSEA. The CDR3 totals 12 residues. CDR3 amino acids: CSVIASNYGYTF. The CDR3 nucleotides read TGCAGCGTTATCGCTTCTAACTATGGCTACACCTTC.

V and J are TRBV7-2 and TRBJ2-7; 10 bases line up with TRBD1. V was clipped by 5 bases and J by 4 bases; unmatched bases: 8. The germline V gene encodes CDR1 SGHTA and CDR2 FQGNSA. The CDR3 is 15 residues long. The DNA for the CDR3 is TGTGCCAGCAGCGCCGGGACAGGGGAGGGGTACGAGCAGTACTTC. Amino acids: CASSAGTGEGYEQYF.

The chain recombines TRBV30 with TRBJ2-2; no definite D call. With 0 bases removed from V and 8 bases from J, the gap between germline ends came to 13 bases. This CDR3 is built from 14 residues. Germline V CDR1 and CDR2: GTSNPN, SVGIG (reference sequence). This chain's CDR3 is CAWSVIEVPGELFF. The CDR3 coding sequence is TGTGCCTGGAGTGTGATAGAAGTTCCGGGGGAGCTGTTTTTT.

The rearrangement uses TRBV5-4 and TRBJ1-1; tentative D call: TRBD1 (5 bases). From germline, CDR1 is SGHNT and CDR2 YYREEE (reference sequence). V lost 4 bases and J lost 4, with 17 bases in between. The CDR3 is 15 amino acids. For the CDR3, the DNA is TGTGCCAGCAGCCGGGGGTGGGCGTTGGGCACTGAAGCTTTCTTT. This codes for CASSRGWALGTEAFF.

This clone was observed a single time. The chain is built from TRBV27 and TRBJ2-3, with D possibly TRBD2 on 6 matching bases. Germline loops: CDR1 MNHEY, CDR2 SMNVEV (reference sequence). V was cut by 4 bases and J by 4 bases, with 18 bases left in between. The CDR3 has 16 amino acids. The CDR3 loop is CASSSYFGSGADTQYF. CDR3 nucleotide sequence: TGTGCCAGCAGTTCCTATTTCGGGAGCGGAGCAGATACGCAGTATTTT.

The CDR3 sequence is CASSAILTGGTEAFF. The CDR3 bases are TGTGCCAGCAGCGCAATCCTTACAGGGGGTACTGAAGCTTTCTTT. The V gene is TRBV7-9, the J gene TRBJ1-1; 8 nucleotides match TRBD1. The CDR3 consists of 15 residues. Germline V CDR1 and CDR2: SEHNR, FQNEAQ (reference sequence). J was trimmed by 5 bases and V by 5 bases; bases with no gene match: 10.

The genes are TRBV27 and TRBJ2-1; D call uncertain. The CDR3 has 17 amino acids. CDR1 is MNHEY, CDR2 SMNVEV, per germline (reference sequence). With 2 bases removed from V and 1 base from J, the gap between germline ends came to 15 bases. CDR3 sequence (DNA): TGTGCCAGCAGTTTAGGATCGTGGACGCCTTCCTACAATGAGCAGTTCTTC. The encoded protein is CASSLGSWTPSYNEQFF.

The CDR3 DNA reads TGTGCCAGCAGCTTAGGGTACCCAACTAATGAAAAACTGTTTTTT. This codes for CASSLGYPTNEKLFF. The chain is built from TRBV5-6 and TRBJ1-4; no clear D. Germline CDR1 is SGHDT and CDR2 is YYEEEE. V was clipped by 2 bases and J by 0 bases, with 8 bases between them. The CDR3 is made up of 15 amino acids.

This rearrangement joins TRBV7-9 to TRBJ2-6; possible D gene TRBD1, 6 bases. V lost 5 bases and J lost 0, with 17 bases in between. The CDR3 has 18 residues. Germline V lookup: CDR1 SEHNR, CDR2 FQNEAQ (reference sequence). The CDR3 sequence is CASSPDRQHSSGANVLTF. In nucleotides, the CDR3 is TGTGCCAGCAGCCCAGACAGGCAACATAGCTCTGGGGCCAACGTCCTGACTTTC. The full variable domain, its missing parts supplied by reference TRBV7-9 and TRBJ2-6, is DTGVSQNPRHKITKRGQNVTFRCDPISEHNRLYWYRQTLGQGPEFLTYFQNEAQLEKSRLLSDRFSAERPKGSFSTLEIQRTEQGDSAMYLCASSPDRQHSSGANVLTFGAGSRLTVL.

This CDR3 reads CASSLGAKNTEAFF. For the CDR3, the DNA is TGTGCCAGCAGCTTGGGGGCCAAGAACACTGAAGCTTTCTTT. This chain links TRBV5-5 with TRBJ1-1; D remains unclear. The germline V gene encodes CDR1 SGHKS and CDR2 YYEKEE (reference sequence). The CDR3 is made up of 14 amino acids. Trimming took off 0 bases at V and 1 base at J, with 7 bases between the two ends.

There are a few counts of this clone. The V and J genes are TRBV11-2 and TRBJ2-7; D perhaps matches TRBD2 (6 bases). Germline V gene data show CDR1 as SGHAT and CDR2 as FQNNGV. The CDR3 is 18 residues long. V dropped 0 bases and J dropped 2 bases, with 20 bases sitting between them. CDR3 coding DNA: TGTGCCAGCAGCTTAGATCGGCTCCGGCTAGCGAATACCTACGAGCAGTACTTC. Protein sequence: CASSLDRLRLANTYEQYF.

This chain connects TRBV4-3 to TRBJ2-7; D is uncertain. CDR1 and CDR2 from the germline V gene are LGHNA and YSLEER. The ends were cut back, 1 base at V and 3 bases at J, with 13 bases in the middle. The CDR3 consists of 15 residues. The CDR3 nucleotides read TGCGCCAGCAGCCAAGGTTCGGGTAGCTTCTACGAGCAGTACTTC. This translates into CASSQGSGSFYEQYF.

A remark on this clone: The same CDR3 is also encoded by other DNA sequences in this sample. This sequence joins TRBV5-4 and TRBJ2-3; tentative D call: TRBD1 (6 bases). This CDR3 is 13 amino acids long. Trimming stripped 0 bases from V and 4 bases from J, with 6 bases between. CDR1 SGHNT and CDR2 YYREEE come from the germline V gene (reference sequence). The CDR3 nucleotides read TGTGCCAGCAGCTTGGAGGGGGCAGATACGCAGTATTTT. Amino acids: CASSLEGADTQYF.

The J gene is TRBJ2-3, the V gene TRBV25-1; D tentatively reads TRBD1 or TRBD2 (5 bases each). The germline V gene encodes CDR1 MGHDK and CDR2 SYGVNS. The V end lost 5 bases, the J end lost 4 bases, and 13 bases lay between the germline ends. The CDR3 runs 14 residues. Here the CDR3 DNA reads TGTGCCAGCAGTACCGGGACGGGCCCAGATACGCAGTATTTT. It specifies CASSTGTGPDTQYF.

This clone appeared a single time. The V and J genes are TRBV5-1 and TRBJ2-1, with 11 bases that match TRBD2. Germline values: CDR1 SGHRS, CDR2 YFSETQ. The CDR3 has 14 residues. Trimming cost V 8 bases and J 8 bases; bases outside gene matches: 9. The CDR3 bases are TGCGCCAGTAAGACTAGCGGGGTTTTCTATGAGCAGTTCTTC. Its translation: CASKTSGVFYEQFF.

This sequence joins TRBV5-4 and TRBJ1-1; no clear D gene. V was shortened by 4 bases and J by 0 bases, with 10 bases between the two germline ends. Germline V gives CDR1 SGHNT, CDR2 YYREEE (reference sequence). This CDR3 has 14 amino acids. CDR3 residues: CASSLPSMNTEAFF. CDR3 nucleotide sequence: TGTGCCAGCAGCCTCCCCTCCATGAACACTGAAGCTTTCTTT.

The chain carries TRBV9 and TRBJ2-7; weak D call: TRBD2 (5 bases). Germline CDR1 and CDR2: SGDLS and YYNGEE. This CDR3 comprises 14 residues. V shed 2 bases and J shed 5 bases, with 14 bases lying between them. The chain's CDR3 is CASSVTPGSDEQYF. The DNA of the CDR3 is TGTGCCAGCAGCGTTACCCCTGGGAGCGACGAGCAGTACTTC. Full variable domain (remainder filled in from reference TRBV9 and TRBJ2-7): DSGVTQTPKHLITATGQRVTLRCSPRSGDLSVYWYQQSLDQGLQFLIQYYNGEERAKGNILERFSAQQFPDLHSELNLSSLELGDSALYFCASSVTPGSDEQYFGPGTRLTVT.